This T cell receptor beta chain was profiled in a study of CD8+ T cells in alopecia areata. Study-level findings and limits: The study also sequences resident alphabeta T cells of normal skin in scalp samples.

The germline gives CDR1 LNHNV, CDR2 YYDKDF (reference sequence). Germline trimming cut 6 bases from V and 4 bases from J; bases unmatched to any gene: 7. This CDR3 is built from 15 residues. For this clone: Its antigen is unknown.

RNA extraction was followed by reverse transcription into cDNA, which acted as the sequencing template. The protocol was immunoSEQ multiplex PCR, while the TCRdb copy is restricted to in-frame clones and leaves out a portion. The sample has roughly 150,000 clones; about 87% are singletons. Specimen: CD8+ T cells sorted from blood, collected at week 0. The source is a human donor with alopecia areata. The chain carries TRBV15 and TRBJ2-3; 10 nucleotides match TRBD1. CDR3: CATREDRGSPDTQYF. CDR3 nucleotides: TGTGCCACCAGAGAGGACAGGGGGAGCCCAGATACGCAGTATTTT.